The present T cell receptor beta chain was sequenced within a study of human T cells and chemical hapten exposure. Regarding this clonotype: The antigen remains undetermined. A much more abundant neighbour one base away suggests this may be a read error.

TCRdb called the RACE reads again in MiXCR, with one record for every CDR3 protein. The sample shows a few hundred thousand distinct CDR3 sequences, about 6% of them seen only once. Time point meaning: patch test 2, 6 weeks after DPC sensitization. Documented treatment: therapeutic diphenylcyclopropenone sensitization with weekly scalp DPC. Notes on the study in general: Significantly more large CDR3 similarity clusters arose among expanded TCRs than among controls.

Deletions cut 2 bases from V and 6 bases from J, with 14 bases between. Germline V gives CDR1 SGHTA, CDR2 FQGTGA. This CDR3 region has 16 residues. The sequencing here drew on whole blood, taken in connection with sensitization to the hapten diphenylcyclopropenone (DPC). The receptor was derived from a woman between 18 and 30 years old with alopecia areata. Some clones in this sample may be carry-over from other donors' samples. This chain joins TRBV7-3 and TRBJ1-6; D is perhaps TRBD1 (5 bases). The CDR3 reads CASSLQGSAANSPLHF. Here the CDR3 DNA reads TGTGCCAGCAGCTTACAGGGCAGTGCAGCTAATTCACCCCTCCACTTT.